The present T cell receptor (beta chain) was sequenced within a study of T-cell reconstitution after alpha-beta-depleted transplantation in children. The study's findings and limits: Fresh T-cell production supplied most of the T-cell counts and diversity seen one year after transplant. Reports say that about two months after transplant, the alpha-beta T cells came out of several hundred graft clones that had expanded.

Using unique molecular identifiers, the investigators prepared the TCRbeta library. TCRdb reprocessed the PCR reads with MiXCR, giving one entry per CDR3 protein. The sample lists about 300,000 distinct CDR3 sequences; approximately 7.3% were seen once. After removal of 0 bases from V and 2 bases from J, the junction contained 1 base not matched to a gene. The CDR3 runs to 16 residues. In germline, CDR1 is SNHLY, CDR2 FYNNEI. Remarks on this clonotype: Its matching antigen is unknown.

The chain joins TRBV2 to TRBJ2-5, with 12 positions matching TRBD2. The receptor was isolated from a female patient aged 2-9 years who had a stem cell transplant for Fanconi anemia, so the T cells may come from the graft donor. Material: peripheral blood, obtained 360 days after TCRalphabeta/CD19-depleted stem cell transplant. Here the CDR3 DNA reads TGTGCCAGCAGTGAAGCGCTAGCGGGGGGGCAAGAGACCCAGTACTTC. This sequence encodes CASSEALAGGQETQYF.